Below, 23 T cell receptor beta chains from the same sample are listed, as sequenced in a study of CD8 T cells in Susac syndrome. Random hexamers were used to reverse transcribe an amount of roughly 0.45 to 1 ug RNA. TCRdb analysed the immunoSEQ multiplex PCR reads with MiXCR anew, one entry per CDR3 protein. The data show tens of thousands of distinct CDR3 sequences, around 94% seen once. The sequencing input was CD4+ T cells from PBMCs. These TCRs come from a human donor with Susac syndrome.

This clonotype appeared a few times. The chain combines TRBV5-1 with TRBJ2-1; 8 nucleotides agree with TRBD2. V was pared by 4 bases and J by 0 bases, with 6 bases of the junction left unmatched. The CDR3 is 16 amino acids. The germline V gene encodes CDR1 SGHRS and CDR2 YFSETQ. CDR3: CASSLGGVPSYNEQFF. CDR3 nucleotides: TGCGCCAGCAGCCTCGGGGGGGTTCCCTCCTACAATGAGCAGTTCTTC.

The chain is built from TRBV3-1 and TRBJ2-7, with D tentatively TRBD2 (5 bases). Trimming removed 4 bases at V and 7 bases at J, with 23 bases between. Germline-derived CDR1 and CDR2 are LGHDT and YNNKEL (reference sequence). This CDR3 comprises 16 residues. CDR3: CASSRRGYFPWREQYF. CDR3 in DNA: TGTGCCAGCAGCCGAAGAGGGTACTTCCCGTGGCGGGAGCAGTACTTC.

The rearrangement joins TRBV28 to TRBJ2-6; the match to TRBD1 covers 7 bases. After removal of 3 bases from V and 4 bases from J, the junction contained 15 bases not matched to a gene. This CDR3 is 19 amino acids long. Germline CDR1 MDHEN, CDR2 SYDVKM. The CDR3 sequence is CASSFPLSRGLTGANVLTF. The CDR3 DNA reads TGTGCCAGCAGTTTTCCGCTCAGTAGGGGGCTGACCGGGGCCAACGTCCTGACTTTC.

This clonotype came up a few times. This sequence joins TRBV7-9 and TRBJ2-2, with 7 bases identical to TRBD1. CDR1 is SEHNR, CDR2 FQNEAQ, per germline (reference sequence). This CDR3 is built from 15 residues. Trimming at V came to 8 bases and at J to 1 base, leaving 7 bases not matched to a gene. The CDR3 DNA sequence: TGTGCCAGCCGTTCCCCAGGGGGGAACACCGGGGAGCTGTTTTTT. This codes for CASRSPGGNTGELFF.

This sequence joins TRBV20-1 and TRBJ2-7; D gene unclear. Trimming shortened V by 3 bases and J by 3 bases, and 9 bases separated the two germline ends. Germline V gene lookup returns CDR1 DFQATT and CDR2 SNEGSKA (reference sequence). CDR3 size: 12 residues. CDR3 sequence: CSASPLGYEQYF. CDR3 in DNA: TGCAGTGCTAGCCCATTGGGCTACGAGCAGTACTTC.

This clonotype was counted once. V usage is TRBV3-1 and J usage is TRBJ1-1; tentative D call: TRBD1 (6 bases). Looked up from germline, CDR1 is LGHDT and CDR2 is YNNKEL (reference sequence). The CDR3 spans 15 residues. V lost 4 bases and J lost 1, with 13 bases in between. In DNA form, the CDR3 reads TGTGCCAGCAGCCGGATGGACAGCAAGAACACTGAAGCTTTCTTT. This sequence encodes CASSRMDSKNTEAFF.

The V gene is TRBV19, the J gene TRBJ1-2; D is perhaps TRBD1 (5 bases). Germline lookup yields CDR1 LNHDA and CDR2 SQIVND (reference sequence). V was clipped by 4 bases and J by 3 bases, with 12 bases between them. The CDR3 sequence is 14 residues long. CDR3: CASSSQGSDYGYTF. DNA for the CDR3: TGTGCCAGTAGTAGCCAGGGATCGGACTATGGCTACACCTTC.

This clonotype has a single count. In nucleotides, the CDR3 is TGTGCCAGCAGCCGTCGGGGTTATAATTCACCCCTCCACTTT. Translating gives CASSRRGYNSPLHF. V and J are TRBV14 and TRBJ1-6; D is undetermined. This CDR3 is built from 14 residues. In germline, CDR1 is SGHDN, CDR2 FVKESK. V was trimmed by 4 bases and J by 4 bases, leaving 8 bases between them.

The genes are TRBV12-3 or TRBV12-4 and TRBJ2-7; D is unclear. The CDR3 totals 12 residues. Trimming took 5 bases from V and 2 from J, leaving 7 bases between them. The CDR3: CASSPAAYEQYF. CDR3 DNA sequence: TGTGCCAGCAGTCCCGCTGCCTACGAGCAGTACTTC.

The chain employs TRBV7-8 and TRBJ2-3; TRBD1 matches at 8 bases. CDR1 is SGHVS, CDR2 FQNEAQ, per germline. J lost 4 bases, V lost 5 bases, and 8 bases had no gene match. The CDR3 extends over 15 amino acids. The CDR3: CASSPRQGRPDTQYF. CDR3 in DNA: TGTGCCAGCAGCCCCAGACAGGGGCGGCCAGATACGCAGTATTTT.

J is TRBJ1-5 and V is TRBV20-1, with D possibly matching TRBD1 (6 bases). Trimming stripped 1 base from V and 3 bases from J, with 13 bases between. This CDR3 comprises 15 residues. Per germline, CDR1 DFQATT and CDR2 SNEGSKA (reference sequence). The CDR3 region is CSARGWAGDNQPQHF. The CDR3 nucleotides read TGCAGTGCTAGAGGCTGGGCAGGGGACAATCAGCCCCAGCATTTT.

The chain employs TRBV25-1 and TRBJ1-2, with TRBD1 matching over 11 bases. This CDR3 is built from 15 residues. From germline, CDR1 is MGHDK and CDR2 SYGVNS. V lost 3 bases, J lost 7 bases, and 7 bases stayed unmatched. The CDR3 region is CASSDPSGTGGGYTF. The CDR3 nucleotides are TGTGCCAGCAGTGACCCGTCCGGGACAGGGGGTGGCTACACCTTC.

The V call is TRBV5-4, the J call TRBJ2-1; D ambiguous. Germline V CDR1 and CDR2: SGHNT, YYREEE (reference sequence). V was trimmed by 0 bases and J by 5 bases, leaving 9 bases between them. There are 14 residues in the CDR3. Here the CDR3 reads CASSLDSDHNEQFF. In DNA, the CDR3 is TGTGCCAGCAGCTTGGACAGCGACCACAATGAGCAGTTCTTC.

The CDR3 sequence is CASSLVAIADEQFF. DNA of the CDR3: TGTGCCAGCAGCTTAGTTGCCATTGCTGATGAGCAGTTCTTC. The chain is built from TRBV11-2 and TRBJ2-1, with D uncertain. Germline V CDR1 and CDR2: SGHAT, FQNNGV. The ends were cut back, 1 base at V and 8 bases at J, with 12 bases in the middle. This CDR3 spans 14 amino acids.

The rearrangement joins TRBV2 to TRBJ1-5; a weak D match, TRBD1 (5 bases). Germline assignment: CDR1 SNHLY and CDR2 FYNNEI. Trimming shortened V by 7 bases and J by 1 base, and 8 bases separated the two germline ends. The CDR3 is made up of 13 amino acids. DNA for the CDR3: TGTGCCAGCACCAGGGAGAGCAATCAGCCCCAGCATTTT. Its protein is CASTRESNQPQHF.

The rearrangement uses TRBV28 and TRBJ1-1; D unresolved. The V gene's germline CDR1 is MDHEN and CDR2 SYDVKM. V lost 5 bases to trimming and J lost 6 bases, with 10 bases between them. This CDR3 spans 12 amino acids. The CDR3 loop is CASSRQEAEAFF. DNA of the CDR3: TGTGCCAGCAGTCGCCAGGAGGCTGAAGCTTTCTTT.

This chain uses TRBV4-3 with TRBJ2-3, with D possibly being TRBD1 (6 bases). The CDR3 is 14 residues long. With 5 bases removed from V and 2 bases from J, the gap between germline ends came to 11 bases. Germline V gene lookup returns CDR1 LGHNA and CDR2 YSLEER. CDR3 sequence: CASSSQGITDTQYF. The CDR3 region has the DNA TGCGCCAGCAGCTCTCAGGGGATCACAGATACGCAGTATTTT.

The chain links TRBV3-1 to TRBJ1-1; D not certain. Germline lookup yields CDR1 LGHDT and CDR2 YNNKEL (reference sequence). The CDR3 extends over 13 amino acids. V lost 0 bases and J lost 7, with 9 bases in between. For the CDR3, the DNA is TGTGCCAGCAGCCAAGACAGCGGATTTGAAGCTTTCTTT. As protein: CASSQDSGFEAFF.

This chain connects TRBV6-5 to TRBJ1-6; weak D call: TRBD1 (5 bases). V was trimmed by 0 bases and J by 5 bases, leaving 8 bases between them. Germline V lookup: CDR1 MNHEY, CDR2 SVGAGI. This CDR3 region has 15 residues. Here the CDR3 reads CASSYSRGNNSPLHF. DNA for the CDR3: TGTGCCAGCAGTTACTCGAGGGGAAATAATTCACCCCTCCACTTT.

The V gene is TRBV7-8, the J gene TRBJ1-6; D gene unclear. V dropped 5 bases and J dropped 6 bases, with 8 bases sitting between them. This CDR3 contains 13 residues. From germline, CDR1 is SGHVS and CDR2 FQNEAQ. Here the CDR3 DNA reads TGTGCCAGCAGCCTCTTTAGTAATTCACCCCTCCACTTT. Translating it yields CASSLFSNSPLHF.

This sequence joins TRBV9 and TRBJ1-1; D perhaps matches TRBD1 (5 bases). The CDR3 totals 13 residues. Trimming removed 0 bases from V and 11 bases from J, with 14 bases in between. CDR1 SGDLS and CDR2 YYNGEE come from the germline V gene. The CDR3 DNA is TGTGCCAGCAGCGTAGGAAGGGGCAGCTCCGCTTTCTTT. Protein product: CASSVGRGSSAFF.

This rearrangement joins TRBV5-8 to TRBJ2-7; TRBD1 is a possible D gene (5 bases). Trimming took 3 bases from V and 3 from J, leaving 7 bases between them. CDR3 size: 12 residues. Germline V gene sequence: CDR1 SGHTS, CDR2 YDEGEE. CDR3 residues: CASSSDNYEQYF. CDR3 coding DNA: TGTGCCAGCAGCTCGGACAACTACGAGCAGTACTTC.

A single count supports this clonotype. The V call is TRBV6-4, the J call TRBJ2-1; 7 positions match TRBD2. The V gene's germline CDR1 is MRHNA and CDR2 SNTAGT. V dropped 0 bases and J dropped 4; count of bases not matched to a gene: 6. The CDR3 is made up of 16 amino acids. The CDR3: CASSDSKAGVYNEQFF. The DNA for the CDR3 is TGTGCCAGCAGTGACTCGAAGGCGGGGGTATACAATGAGCAGTTCTTC.